Listed here are 5 T cell receptor beta chains from one sample, sequenced in a study of vaccination and CD4 T cells after COVID-19. With the Oncomine TCR Beta short-read assay, DNA from cultured CD4+ T cells was sequenced. TCRdb reprocessed the PCR reads via MiXCR and lists one record per CDR3 protein. The repertoire consists of roughly 13,000 distinct CDR3 sequences, with about three fifths occurring once and the leading ten covering roughly 12%. These receptors' targets are unknown. The treatment was: roughly 11-day PBMC culture with coronavirus spike peptide pools or control peptides (ViraFEST assay). Sequences were obtained from CD4+ T cells from blood, cultured in vitro. The receptors shown here come from a human donor who had recovered from COVID-19.

The chain employs TRBV19 and TRBJ2-1; TRBD1 aligns across 11 bases. CDR1 and CDR2 (germline): LNHDA, SQIVND (reference sequence). The V gene end was trimmed by 6 bases and the J gene end by 9 bases; junction bases not matched to a gene: 4. This CDR3 has 13 amino acids. The CDR3 bases are TGTGCCAGTAGCCGGACAGGGGGCAGTGAGCAGTTCTTC. Its protein is CASSRTGGSEQFF.

The chain carries TRBV11-2 and TRBJ1-6; 8 nucleotides align to TRBD1. There are 15 residues in the CDR3. Germline assignment: CDR1 SGHAT and CDR2 FQNNGV. Trimming removed 2 bases from V and 10 bases from J; junction bases left unmatched: 7. CDR3: CASSLNQGAGSPLHF. CDR3 sequence (DNA): TGTGCCAGCAGCTTAAATCAGGGGGCAGGGTCACCCCTCCACTTT.

This clonotype appeared a single time. The rearrangement links TRBV5-1 to TRBJ2-3, with D hard to call. The germline gives CDR1 SGHRS, CDR2 YFSETQ. The CDR3 loop spans 12 amino acids. V gave up 2 bases and J gave up 4 bases, with 5 bases separating them. The chain's CDR3 is CASSLQPDTQYF. The CDR3 nucleotides read TGCGCCAGCAGCTTACAGCCAGATACGCAGTATTTT.

V usage is TRBV28 and J usage is TRBJ1-2; 7 positions agree with TRBD1. The CDR3 length is 13 residues. The germline CDR1 and CDR2 sequences are MDHEN and SYDVKM. V shed 8 bases, J shed 0 bases, and the junction held 3 bases outside the gene matches. For the CDR3, the DNA is TGTGCCAGCGGGACAGCCGCTAACTATGGCTACACCTTC. It specifies CASGTAANYGYTF.

This clonotype has just a few counts. The rearrangement links TRBV7-8 to TRBJ1-5, with TRBD1 identical over 7 bases. The length of the CDR3 is 15 residues. The V and J ends lost 5 bases and 7 bases, in that order; junction bases with no gene match: 11. Per germline, CDR1 SGHVS and CDR2 FQNEAQ. The CDR3 spells CASSLSGQVGQPQHF. The CDR3 DNA reads as TGTGCCAGCAGCCTTAGCGGACAGGTGGGACAGCCCCAGCATTTT.